This T cell receptor beta chain was captured by sequencing in a study of T cell repertoires in cytomegalovirus infection. Study-level background: Recently identified HLA-C-restricted CMV epitopes and well-studied HLA-B-restricted CMV epitopes were used by the study. CMV infection and matching HLA type were both indicated by public TCR beta signatures.

This clonotype came up many times. The antigen is not known. General study results and limits: In two of eight donors, the top clonotype was HLA-C-restricted CMV-specific. Individuals carrying CMV plus the relevant HLA were identified by cumulative frequency of public TCR beta families.

The CDR3 is 13 amino acids. Germline trimming cut 4 bases from V and 2 bases from J; bases unmatched to any gene: 1. TCRdb independently ran MiXCR on the reads; one entry per CDR3 protein. This repertoire shows 650,000 to 850,000 distinct CDR3 sequences, almost 30% found once; its top ten account for less than 15%. The receptor's source is a human donor in good health (CMV status not recorded). Some clones in this sample may be carry-over from other donors' samples. The specimen was cultured CD8+ T cells from PBMCs, collected from culture after CMV antigen stimulation. The chain carries TRBV12-3 or TRBV12-4 and TRBJ2-7; TRBD2 agrees at 8 bases. The CDR3 nucleotides read TGTGCCAGCAGTTATAGCGGGGCCTACGAGCAGTACTTC. The encoded protein is CASSYSGAYEQYF.